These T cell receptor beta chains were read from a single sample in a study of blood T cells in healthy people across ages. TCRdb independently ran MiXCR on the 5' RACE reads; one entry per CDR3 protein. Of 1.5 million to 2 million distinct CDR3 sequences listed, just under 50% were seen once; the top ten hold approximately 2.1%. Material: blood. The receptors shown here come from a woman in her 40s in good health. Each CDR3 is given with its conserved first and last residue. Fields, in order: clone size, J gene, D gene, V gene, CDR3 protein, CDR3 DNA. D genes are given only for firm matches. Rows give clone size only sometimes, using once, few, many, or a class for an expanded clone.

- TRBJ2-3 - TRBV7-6 CASSQSTGADTQYF TGTGCCAGCAGCCAATCGACGGGCGCAGATACGCAGTATTTT
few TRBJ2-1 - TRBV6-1 CATALDFYNEQFF TGTGCCACAGCGCTGGACTTCTACAATGAGCAGTTCTTC
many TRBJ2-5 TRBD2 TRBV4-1 CASSQEGTSGQTQYF TGCGCCAGCAGCCAAGAAGGGACTAGCGGGCAGACCCAGTACTTC
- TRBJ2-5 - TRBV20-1 CSASPQKETQYF TGCAGTGCTAGCCCCCAGAAAGAGACCCAGTACTTC
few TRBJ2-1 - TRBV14 CASSQFSNEQFF TGTGCCAGCAGCCAGTTCAGCAATGAGCAGTTCTTC
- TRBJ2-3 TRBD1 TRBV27 CASQTIKTGGPDTQYF TGTGCCAGCCAAACCATAAAGACAGGGGGCCCAGATACGCAGTATTTT
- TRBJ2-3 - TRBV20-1 CSTRDAADTQYF TGCAGTACTAGAGATGCCGCAGATACGCAGTATTTT
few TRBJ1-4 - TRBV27 CASSSPGRGIEKLFF TGTGCCAGCAGTTCCCCGGGACGGGGAATCGAAAAACTGTTTTTT
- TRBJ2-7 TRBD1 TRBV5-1 CASSWSDKNAGQAHEQYF TGCGCCAGCAGCTGGTCCGACAAAAACGCAGGACAGGCCCACGAGCAGTACTTC
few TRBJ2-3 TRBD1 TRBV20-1 CSASEGTGKDTQYF TGCAGTGCTAGTGAGGGGACAGGGAAAGATACGCAGTATTTT
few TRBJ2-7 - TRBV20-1 CSAESPLVSYEQYF TGCAGCGCCGAGTCTCCACTAGTCTCCTACGAGCAGTACTTC
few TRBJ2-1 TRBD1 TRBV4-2 CASSQAGQGAIEQFF TGTGCCAGCAGCCAAGCCGGACAGGGGGCGATTGAGCAGTTCTTC
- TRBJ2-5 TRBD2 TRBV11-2 CASSLGTSGWAKETQYF TGTGCCAGCAGCTTGGGGACTAGCGGGTGGGCTAAAGAGACCCAGTACTTC
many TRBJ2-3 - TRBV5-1 CASSLGLVSYTDTQYF TGCGCCAGCAGCCTAGGGCTAGTCTCCTACACAGATACGCAGTATTTT
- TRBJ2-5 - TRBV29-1 CSVWRAQETQYF TGCAGCGTTTGGAGGGCACAAGAGACCCAGTACTTC
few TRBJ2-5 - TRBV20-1 CSARWRVGTQYF TGCAGTGCTAGGTGGCGGGTCGGGACCCAGTACTTC
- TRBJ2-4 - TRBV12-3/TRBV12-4 CASSFLLAKNIQYF TGCGCCAGCAGTTTTTTACTAGCCAAAAACATTCAGTACTTC
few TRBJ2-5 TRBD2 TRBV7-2 CASSLVAGVAETQYF TGTGCCAGCAGCTTAGTAGCGGGGGTTGCAGAGACCCAGTACTTC
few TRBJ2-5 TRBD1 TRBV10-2 CASSLNRGQGTQYF TGCGCCAGCAGTTTGAACAGGGGGCAAGGGACCCAGTACTTC
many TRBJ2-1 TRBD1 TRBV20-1 CSASAPGQDYNEQFF TGCAGTGCTAGTGCACCGGGACAGGATTACAATGAGCAGTTCTTC
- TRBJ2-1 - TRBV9 CASSVGFNEQFF TGTGCCAGCAGCGTAGGCTTCAATGAGCAGTTCTTC
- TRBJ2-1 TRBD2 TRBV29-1 CSVLAGLNEQFF TGCAGCGTCCTAGCGGGTCTCAATGAGCAGTTCTTC
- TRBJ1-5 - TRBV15 CATSRDVRQGGPRPQHF TGTGCCACCAGCAGAGATGTTAGGCAGGGTGGCCCTCGGCCCCAGCATTTT
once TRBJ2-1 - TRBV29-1 CSVEGRGEQFF TGCAGCGTTGAAGGCCGGGGGGAGCAGTTCTTC
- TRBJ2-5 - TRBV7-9 CASSLRQRNNEQYF TGTGCCAGCAGCTTAAGACAGAGGAACAATGAGCAGTACTTC
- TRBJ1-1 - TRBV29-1 CSVGLVKTEAFF TGCAGCGTTGGACTGGTGAAGACTGAAGCTTTCTTT
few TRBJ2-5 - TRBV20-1 CSAKGGVETQYF TGCAGTGCTAAGGGGGGGGTTGAGACCCAGTACTTC
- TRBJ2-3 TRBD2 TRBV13 CAGSSYSPTGLAGAPSTDTQYF TGTGCCGGCAGCTCTTATTCCCCCACGGGACTAGCGGGGGCCCCTAGCACAGATACGCAGTATTTT
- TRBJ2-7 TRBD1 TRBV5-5 CASTQGQGLRYEQYF TGTGCCAGCACCCAGGGACAGGGGTTGCGCTACGAGCAGTACTTC
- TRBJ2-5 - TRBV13 CASSQTLSETQYF TGTGCCAGCAGCCAAACCCTTTCTGAGACCCAGTACTTC
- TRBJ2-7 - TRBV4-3 CASSRGTYENEQYF TGCGCCAGCAGCCGGGGGACGTATGAGAATGAGCAGTACTTC
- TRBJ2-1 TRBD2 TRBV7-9 CASSQTSGGAHEQFF TGTGCCAGCAGCCAGACTAGCGGGGGGGCCCATGAGCAGTTCTTC
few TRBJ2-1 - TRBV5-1 CASSLPATDEQFF TGCGCCAGCAGCTTGCCCGCTACCGATGAGCAGTTCTTC
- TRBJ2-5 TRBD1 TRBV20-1 CSARPGQGVGETQYF TGCAGTGCTAGACCGGGACAGGGGGTTGGGGAGACCCAGTACTTC
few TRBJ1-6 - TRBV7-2 CASSLMGSPLHF TGTGCCAGCAGCTTGATGGGTTCACCCCTCCACTTT
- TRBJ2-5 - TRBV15 CATSRGSTGQETQYF TGTGCCACCAGCAGAGGGTCGACAGGACAAGAGACCCAGTACTTC
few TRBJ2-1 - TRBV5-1 CASSATGYNEQFF TGCGCCAGCAGCGCCACAGGGTACAATGAGCAGTTCTTC
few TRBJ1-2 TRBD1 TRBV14 CASSRRDRDSAGYTF TGTGCCAGCAGCCGCAGGGACAGGGACTCTGCTGGCTACACCTTC
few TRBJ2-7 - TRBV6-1 CASSEQTIDYEQYF TGTGCCAGCAGTGAACAGACCATAGACTACGAGCAGTACTTC
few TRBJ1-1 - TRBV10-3 CAIRTEENTEAFF TGTGCCATCAGGACGGAAGAGAACACTGAAGCTTTCTTT